This T cell receptor beta chain was obtained from a study of cytomegalovirus exposure and HLA in healthy donors. Overall study context: The approximately 120 validation repertoires used the same platform as the 500 to 700 first-cohort repertoires, a later analysis reported.

Using immunoSEQ multiplex PCR, the repertoire was profiled, and TCRdb retains in-frame clones only, with some absent. The sample has around 260,000 clones, 90% seen once. Details on this clone: The antigen remains undetermined.

Germline loops: CDR1 LNHDA, CDR2 SQIVND (reference sequence). CDR3 length equals 15 residues. V lost 7 bases, J lost 1 base, and 8 bases stayed unmatched. Study results and caveats: In vitro testing confirmed a few CMV-associated chains as specific for CMV antigens. The majority of TCR sequences were rare, yet some public TCRs appeared in many donors. The study recorded 164 TCR beta chains that were cytomegalovirus-associated.

The J gene is TRBJ2-3, the V gene TRBV19; 7 nucleotides line up with TRBD1. The TCR originated in a woman in her thirties in good health and CMV-seronegative. Specimen: PBMCs. For the CDR3, the DNA is TGTGCCAGTACCAGAGGGGGCTGGGGCACAGATACGCAGTATTTT. Its translation: CASTRGGWGTDTQYF.